Below, 23 T cell receptor beta chains from the same sample are listed, as sequenced in a study of molecular identifiers for immune sequencing clone quantification. TCRdb re-called the PCR reads with MiXCR, one entry per CDR3 protein. This table holds hundreds of thousands of distinct CDR3 sequences, roughly 23% found once. The sample consisted of naive CD8+ T cells from blood, with Jurkat cell RNA spiked in. The subset is: FACS-sorted CD8+CD4-CCR7+CD45RA+ naive T cells. These receptors were taken from a human donor in good health. Some libraries in this study had Jurkat cell RNA spiked in.

This clonotype has more than one count but fewer than ten. J is TRBJ2-5 and V is TRBV3-1; tentative D call: TRBD2 (5 bases). The CDR3 has 16 amino acids. V was pared by 6 bases and J by 0 bases, with 17 bases between. Germline CDR1 reads LGHDT; CDR2 reads YNNKEL (reference sequence). The CDR3: CASSLFYPGDQETQYF. The CDR3 region has the DNA TGTGCCAGCAGTCTTTTTTATCCCGGGGACCAAGAGACCCAGTACTTC.

This clonotype was seen many times. The DNA for the CDR3 is TGCAGCGCCGAGGGGTCAGGGGTTCCGGGGGAGCAGTACTTC. Translating it yields CSAEGSGVPGEQYF. The chain employs TRBV29-1 and TRBJ2-7; D is possibly TRBD1 (6 bases). Germline V CDR1 and CDR2: SQVTM, ANQGSEA. Trimming cost V 7 bases and J 7 bases, with 23 bases left between them. This CDR3 has 14 residues.

This clonotype was detected a few times. The CDR3 nucleotides read TGCGCCAGCAGCTCCCTCTTCCTTACTAGCGGAGGAGAGGATACGCAGTATTTT. This codes for CASSSLFLTSGGEDTQYF. V and J are TRBV4-3 and TRBJ2-3; the match to TRBD2 covers 8 bases. The CDR3 is made up of 18 amino acids. The V and J ends lost 5 bases and 6 bases, in that order; junction bases with no gene match: 19. Germline V gene sequence: CDR1 LGHNA, CDR2 YSLEER.

On this clonotype itself: This could be a read error, since a much larger clone is one nucleotide away. The chain recombines TRBV5-5 with TRBJ2-3; D gene unclear. Germline V gene lookup returns CDR1 SGHKS and CDR2 YYEKEE (reference sequence). Deletions cut 2 bases from V and 8 bases from J, with 24 bases between. CDR3 length equals 17 residues. CDR3 nucleotides: TGTGCCAGCAGCTTCTACGAGGTAGCCCTCGTTATTGGTACGCAGTATTTT. Translated: CASSFYEVALVIGTQYF.

The V gene is TRBV18, the J gene TRBJ2-5; D unclear. The CDR3 runs to 15 residues. The V gene's germline CDR1 is KGHSH and CDR2 LQKENI. V was pared by 3 bases and J by 0 bases, with 11 bases between. The CDR3 reads CASSPPQWDQETQYF. Written as DNA, the CDR3 is TGTGCCAGCTCACCCCCTCAGTGGGACCAAGAGACCCAGTACTTC.

This clonotype has just a few counts. This chain uses TRBV12-3 or TRBV12-4 with TRBJ1-1; D is possibly TRBD1 (6 bases). This CDR3 is 13 amino acids long. V was shortened by 6 bases and J by 1 base, with 9 bases between the two germline ends. CDR3 bases: TGTGCCAGCAGAGGGGGATGGAACACTGAAGCTTTCTTT. Amino acids: CASRGGWNTEAFF.

Details on this clonotype: A clone one base away is much larger, so this may be a read error. The J gene is TRBJ2-7, the V gene TRBV5-4; TRBD2 agrees at 9 bases. The V and J ends lost 0 bases and 2 bases, in that order; junction bases with no gene match: 9. The CDR3 runs 17 residues. CDR1 is SGHNT, CDR2 YYREEE, per germline (reference sequence). CDR3 loop: CASSLAGTSGRTYEQYF. The DNA for the CDR3 is TGTGCCAGCAGCTTGGCAGGTACTAGCGGGCGCACCTACGAGCAGTACTTC.

As for this clonotype: Given a much more abundant clone one base away, this may be a read error. J is TRBJ2-3 and V is TRBV9; unclear D gene. V was pared by 5 bases and J by 4 bases, with 11 bases between. The CDR3 is made up of 13 amino acids. Germline V gene data show CDR1 as SGDLS and CDR2 as YYNGEE. CDR3 residues: CASSKTNPDTQYF. In DNA, the CDR3 is TGTGCCAGCAGTAAAACTAACCCAGATACGCAGTATTTT.

The V call is TRBV3-1, the J call TRBJ2-5, with 11 bases that match TRBD2. Germline V gene lookup returns CDR1 LGHDT and CDR2 YNNKEL (reference sequence). J gave up 2 bases and V 4 bases, and 6 bases lay outside the gene matches. The CDR3 consists of 16 residues. The CDR3 sequence is CASSPTGTSGQETQYF. The DNA of the CDR3 is TGTGCCAGCAGCCCAACAGGGACTAGCGGACAAGAGACCCAGTACTTC.

The table lists this clonotype with many counts. This rearrangement joins TRBV4-1 to TRBJ1-5; weak D call: TRBD1 (5 bases). V lost 2 bases, J lost 4 bases, and 12 bases lay in between. The V gene's germline CDR1 is MGHRA and CDR2 YSYEKL. The CDR3 consists of 15 residues. The CDR3 loop reads CASSQTSGGNQPQHF. The CDR3 DNA follows: TGCGCCAGCAGCCAAACTAGTGGGGGGAATCAGCCCCAGCATTTT.

A word on this clonotype: An end of the junction does not agree with germline; a read error may underlie this. V is TRBV5-4 and J is TRBJ2-3; 11 nucleotides align to TRBD2. This CDR3 is built from 17 residues. CDR1 and CDR2 (germline): SGHNT, YYREEE (reference sequence). CDR3 nucleotides: TGTGCCAGCGGCTTGGTTGGACTAGCGGGCCTCACAGATACGCAGTATTTT. Residues: CASGLVGLAGLTDTQYF.

In regard to this clonotype: One end of the junction is discordant with germline, which a read error may explain. The genes are TRBV7-7 and TRBJ2-5; D is uncertain. The CDR3 loop spans 14 amino acids. CDR1 is SSHAT and CDR2 is FNYEAQ in the germline V gene (reference sequence). CDR3 sequence (DNA): TGTGCTAGCAGCTTAGATGGTAGCCCACGCCCCCAGTACTTC. Translated: CASSLDGSPRPQYF.

As regards this clonotype: A read error is possible here, since a much larger clone lies one base away. CDR3 coding DNA: TGTGCCAGCAAGACCCGGGACTACATCTACGAGCAGTACTTC. Its translation: CASKTRDYIYEQYF. The chain recombines TRBV6-6 with TRBJ2-7; 7 nucleotides agree with TRBD2. CDR1 MNHNY and CDR2 SVGAGI come from the germline V gene (reference sequence). The CDR3 extends over 14 amino acids. V was pared by 7 bases and J by 3 bases, with 9 bases of the junction left unmatched.

This clonotype was seen many times. The chain employs TRBV7-2 and TRBJ2-5; 7 bases match TRBD1. This CDR3 spans 15 amino acids. The V segment lost 4 bases and the J segment 2 bases; nucleotides outside the gene matches: 7. The V gene's germline CDR1 is SGHTA and CDR2 FQGNSA. The CDR3 DNA reads as TGTGCCAGCAGCTCTGGTGGGACAGCACAAGAGACCCAGTACTTC. This sequence encodes CASSSGGTAQETQYF.

Many counts were recorded for this clonotype. The rearrangement joins TRBV13 to TRBJ2-3; D remains unclear. V dropped 5 bases and J dropped 5 bases, with 8 bases sitting between them. Germline V gives CDR1 PRHDT, CDR2 FYEKMQ (reference sequence). The length of the CDR3 is 12 residues. This CDR3 reads CASSPPIDTQYF. CDR3 bases: TGTGCCAGCAGCCCCCCCATAGATACGCAGTATTTT.

Comments on this clonotype: This sequence may be a read error, since a much larger clone differs from it by one base. The chain has TRBV7-2 and TRBJ1-4; D remains unclear. CDR3 length equals 10 residues. Germline V gene sequence: CDR1 SGHTA, CDR2 FQGNSA. The CDR3 DNA sequence: TGTGCCAGCAGCTGGCTGGGTCTGTTATTT. Protein product: CASSWLGLLF.

In its sample, this clonotype was seen a few times. The chain uses TRBV4-3 and TRBJ1-4; the D gene is possibly TRBD1 (6 bases). Between the trimmed V and J ends, which lost 0 bases and 8 bases, there was a span of 13 bases. This CDR3 is 15 amino acids long. Germline V gene lookup returns CDR1 LGHNA and CDR2 YSLEER. CDR3 amino acids: CASSQERGAGEKLFF. The DNA of the CDR3 is TGCGCCAGCAGCCAAGAACGGGGGGCTGGCGAAAAACTGTTTTTT.

This clonotype was found a few times. CDR3 nucleotide sequence: TGTGCCAGCAGCCGCTACGGGGAGGGGCAATCCTACAATGAGCAGTTCTTC. This gives the protein CASSRYGEGQSYNEQFF. The chain couples TRBV5-4 to TRBJ2-1, with 7 bases aligning to TRBD2. V shed 4 bases, J shed 1 base, and the junction held 11 bases outside the gene matches. The germline V gene encodes CDR1 SGHNT and CDR2 YYREEE (reference sequence). The CDR3 sequence is 17 residues long.

The sample holds a few counts of this clonotype. The CDR3 reads CASSLVAGGSYNEQFF. Here the CDR3 DNA reads TGCGCCAGCAGCTTGGTAGCGGGGGGCTCCTACAATGAGCAGTTCTTC. The chain recombines TRBV5-1 with TRBJ2-1, with 10 bases aligning to TRBD2. Germline V CDR1 and CDR2: SGHRS, YFSETQ. V trimming: 0 bases; J trimming: 0 bases; junction bases outside the gene matches: 0. This CDR3 has 16 residues.

The rearrangement links TRBV5-1 to TRBJ2-1; 14 bases agree with TRBD2. The CDR3 runs to 16 residues. With V trimmed by 2 bases and J by 9 bases, 7 bases remained unmatched. Per germline, CDR1 SGHRS and CDR2 YFSETQ. In DNA form, the CDR3 reads TGCGCCAGCAGCTTAGAACCGGGACTAGCGGGGGTTGAGCAGTTCTTC. This sequence encodes CASSLEPGLAGVEQFF.

This clonotype was recorded many times. The chain is built from TRBV25-1 and TRBJ2-7; D uncertain. The germline V gene has CDR1 MGHDK and CDR2 SYGVNS. CDR3 length: 14 residues. V was shortened by 6 bases and J by 5 bases, with 17 bases between the two germline ends. CDR3 sequence (DNA): TGTGCCAGCAGCCCTGAGGCGGCCAGCCACGAGCAGTACTTC. Translating gives CASSPEAASHEQYF.

The V call is TRBV4-1, the J call TRBJ2-5; 9 bases fit TRBD2. V gave up 4 bases and J gave up 2 bases; unmatched junction bases: 11. Germline V gene lookup returns CDR1 MGHRA and CDR2 YSYEKL. The CDR3 length is 17 residues. CDR3 protein: CASSPRITTSGQETQYF. CDR3 DNA sequence: TGCGCCAGCAGCCCAAGAATAACGACTAGCGGACAAGAGACCCAGTACTTC.

This clonotype was detected a few times. DNA for the CDR3: TGCAGTGCTAGACTAGGTCCCGGGACACCCTATTATAATTCACCCCTCCACTTT. Its protein is CSARLGPGTPYYNSPLHF. The chain recombines TRBV20-1 with TRBJ1-6; D perhaps matches TRBD1 (6 bases). This CDR3 spans 18 amino acids. V lost 2 bases and J 4 bases, leaving 21 bases between the germline ends. In germline, CDR1 is DFQATT, CDR2 SNEGSKA (reference sequence).